Each of the 13 T cell receptor beta chains below was sequenced from the same sample in a study of T cell changes during pregnancy in multiple sclerosis. This table comes from immunoSEQ multiplex PCR, and its TCRdb copy is limited to in-frame clones, with some not included. Found here are roughly 100,000 clones, about 90% of them singletons; the top ten hold about 0.89%. This specimen consisted of peripheral blood, obtained after pregnancy. Receptors originate from a female donor with multiple sclerosis, enrolled in a pregnancy study.

This chain uses TRBV11-2 with TRBJ2-7, with 8 bases that match TRBD2. The CDR3 sequence is 17 residues long. Germline V gene lookup returns CDR1 SGHAT and CDR2 FQNNGV. The V segment lost 5 bases and the J segment 1 base; nucleotides outside the gene matches: 13. The CDR3 nucleotides are TGTGCCAGCAGCGGGGGTCCCGGGACTAGGGATTCCTACGAGCAGTACTTC. It encodes CASSGGPGTRDSYEQYF. Together with reference TRBV11-2 and TRBJ2-7, the CDR3 gives the full variable domain: EAGVAQSPRYKIIEKRQSVAFWCNPISGHATLYWYQQILGQGPKLLIQFQNNGVVDDSQLPKDRFSAERLKGVDSTLKIQPAKLEDSAVYLCASSGGPGTRDSYEQYFGPGTRLTVT.

The chain combines TRBV2 with TRBJ1-2; tentatively, D is TRBD1 (5 bases). The CDR3 runs to 16 residues. Per the germline V gene, CDR1 is SNHLY and CDR2 is FYNNEI. V was shortened by 8 bases and J by 0 bases, with 19 bases between the two germline ends. CDR3 loop: CASGRRVGVANYGYTF. The DNA for the CDR3 is TGTGCCAGCGGCCGCCGTGTAGGGGTAGCTAACTATGGCTACACCTTC.

V is TRBV18 and J is TRBJ1-4; 8 nucleotides line up with TRBD1. The V segment lost 3 bases and the J segment 8 bases; nucleotides outside the gene matches: 5. The CDR3 is 14 amino acids. Germline V lookup: CDR1 KGHSH, CDR2 LQKENI. In nucleotides, the CDR3 is TGTGCCAGCTCACCTAGTGACAGGGGAGAAAAACTGTTTTTT. It translates to CASSPSDRGEKLFF. The entire variable domain, with the rest obtained from reference TRBV18 and TRBJ1-4, is as follows: NAGVMQNPRHLVRRRGQEARLRCSPMKGHSHVYWYRQLPEEGLKFMVYLQKENIIDESGMPKERFSAEFPKEGPSILRIQQVVRGDSAAYFCASSPSDRGEKLFFGSGTQLSVL.

The CDR3 loop reads CASSFLAGGYHTGELFF. Here the CDR3 DNA reads TGTGCCAGCAGCTTTCTAGCGGGGGGCTACCACACCGGGGAGCTGTTTTTT. V and J are TRBV5-4 and TRBJ2-2; 11 nucleotides align to TRBD2. This CDR3 comprises 17 residues. The junction had 6 bases not matched to a gene; V was cut back by 2 bases and J by 3 bases. CDR1 SGHNT and CDR2 YYREEE come from the germline V gene (reference sequence).

The chain recombines TRBV5-4 with TRBJ2-3; 8 bases match TRBD2. V dropped 3 bases and J dropped 2; count of bases not matched to a gene: 17. Germline V gene sequence: CDR1 SGHNT, CDR2 YYREEE (reference sequence). CDR3 length: 19 residues. The CDR3 protein is CASSSRGPGGDLLTDTQYF. As DNA, the CDR3 is TGTGCCAGCAGCTCGCGAGGGCCCGGGGGGGACCTTCTCACAGATACGCAGTATTTT.

The chain couples TRBV18 to TRBJ2-7, with D perhaps matching TRBD2 (5 bases). V lost 2 bases to trimming and J lost 0 bases, with 5 bases between them. Germline V gene sequence: CDR1 KGHSH, CDR2 LQKENI. This CDR3 is built from 13 residues. The CDR3: CASSPGSSYEQYF. The DNA for the CDR3 is TGTGCCAGCTCACCAGGGAGCTCCTACGAGCAGTACTTC.

This chain links TRBV7-9 with TRBJ1-1, with no clear D. Germline V gene sequence: CDR1 SEHNR, CDR2 FQNEAQ (reference sequence). This CDR3 spans 13 amino acids. Trimming cost V 11 bases and J 0 bases, with 13 bases left between them. The CDR3 DNA follows: TGTGCCGCTGGACGGGAAATGAACACTGAAGCTTTCTTT. Translating it yields CAAGREMNTEAFF.

In DNA, the CDR3 is TGTGCCAGCAGTTCCCCGGGACTAGCGGGAGCTTACGAGCAGTACTTC. Translation: CASSSPGLAGAYEQYF. This chain uses TRBV27 with TRBJ2-7, with TRBD2 matching 14 bases. J lost 4 bases, V lost 4 bases, and 6 bases had no gene match. The CDR3 is 16 residues long. Looked up from germline, CDR1 is MNHEY and CDR2 is SMNVEV (reference sequence).

The chain has TRBV11-1 and TRBJ2-1; 7 bases match TRBD2. CDR3 length equals 16 residues. Germline CDR1 is SGHAT and CDR2 is FQDESV (reference sequence). Losses at the gene ends were 1 base for V and 7 bases for J; bases not matched to a gene: 10. DNA for the CDR3: TGTGCCAGCAGCTTAGGGACGGCGGGAGTTAGGAATGAGCAGTTCTTC. Amino acid sequence: CASSLGTAGVRNEQFF.

The V gene is TRBV28, the J gene TRBJ1-1; possible D gene TRBD1, 5 bases. CDR3 length: 14 residues. CDR1 MDHEN and CDR2 SYDVKM come from the germline V gene. Deletions cut 4 bases from V and 7 bases from J, with 16 bases between. The CDR3 DNA is TGTGCCAGCAGTTCATCGGGGGAATGGGGTGAAGCTTTCTTT. As protein: CASSSSGEWGEAFF.

The gene calls are TRBV19 and TRBJ1-1, with 7 bases fitting TRBD1. The germline gives CDR1 LNHDA, CDR2 SQIVND (reference sequence). V gave up 7 bases and J gave up 4 bases; unmatched junction bases: 6. The CDR3 contains 13 residues. The CDR3, as DNA: TGTGCCAGTAAACGGGACAGTTTCACTGAAGCTTTCTTT. Protein sequence: CASKRDSFTEAFF.

The chain employs TRBV30 and TRBJ2-7; weak D call: TRBD1 (5 bases). Germline V gives CDR1 GTSNPN, CDR2 SVGIG (reference sequence). The CDR3 is made up of 14 amino acids. Trimming removed 0 bases from V and 2 bases from J, with 11 bases in between. The CDR3 DNA reads TGTGCCTGGAGTGTGACGGCAGGGACCTACGAGCAGTACTTC. It codes for CAWSVTAGTYEQYF.

This chain uses TRBV27 with TRBJ1-2; no clear D gene. Germline loops: CDR1 MNHEY, CDR2 SMNVEV (reference sequence). Trimming shortened V by 3 bases and J by 7 bases, and 15 bases separated the two germline ends. The CDR3 totals 14 residues. The CDR3 nucleotides are TGTGCCAGCAGTTTTACAGCTAAAGCTGTTGGCTACACCTTC. It specifies CASSFTAKAVGYTF.